A selection of T cell receptor beta chains follows, all from one sample in a study of blood T cell repertoires in COVID-19. TCRdb's table, derived via immunoSEQ multiplex PCR, lists solely in-frame clones and lacks some. Of tens of thousands of clones listed, 89% are singletons. The sample consisted of peripheral blood. These receptors all stem from a human donor in a cohort sampled during active COVID-19. Each CDR3 is given with its conserved first and last residue. The D gene is left open where the match is weak. Rows may omit the clone size; those that give it use once, few, many or a size class.

size,D,J,V,DNA,CDR3
-,TRBD1,TRBJ1-5,TRBV7-9,TGTGCCAGCAGCTTAGAATGGGACAGGCCCCAGCATTTT,CASSLEWDRPQHF
-,-,TRBJ1-1,TRBV27,TGTGCCAGCAGTCCACTCGTCCGGGGTGAAGCTTTCTTT,CASSPLVRGEAFF
-,TRBD2,TRBJ2-7,TRBV5-1,TGCGCCAGCAGCTTCGGGACGGGGGGTTCCTACGAGCAGTACTTC,CASSFGTGGSYEQYF
-,TRBD1,TRBJ1-1,TRBV4-3,TGCGCCAGCAGCCAAGATTACCACAGGGGCACTGAAGCTTTCTTT,CASSQDYHRGTEAFF
-,-,TRBJ1-5,TRBV11-2,TGTGCCAGCAGCTTAGGACAGGACAATCAGCCCCAGCATTTT,CASSLGQDNQPQHF
-,-,TRBJ2-7,TRBV7-2,TGTGCCAGCAGCCAGGCCCACGGTCCGTCCTACGAGCAGTACTTC,CASSQAHGPSYEQYF
-,TRBD1,TRBJ1-2,TRBV7-2,TGTGCCAGCAGCCCGACAGGGACCAACTATGGCTACACCTTC,CASSPTGTNYGYTF
once,-,TRBJ2-6,TRBV5-8,TGTGCCAGCAGCTTTTTTAGGAGGCACTCTGGGGCCAACGTCCTGACTTTC,CASSFFRRHSGANVLTF
-,-,TRBJ1-2,TRBV19,TGTGCCAGTAGTATCCCGGCAGGGTCCCCGAGTAGCTACACCTTC,CASSIPAGSPSSYTF
-,TRBD1,TRBJ2-7,TRBV3-1/TRBV3-2,TGTGCCAGCAGCCAAACAGGGGTCTCCTACGAGCAGTACTTC,CASSQTGVSYEQYF
-,-,TRBJ2-1,TRBV2,TGTGCCACCTCCCCGGGACTCCCTTACAATGAGCAGTTCTTC,CATSPGLPYNEQFF
-,-,TRBJ2-1,TRBV11-2,TGTGCCAGCAGCTTATTCGGCGGAGAAGGACAAAATGAGCAGTTCTTC,CASSLFGGEGQNEQFF
-,TRBD1,TRBJ1-6,TRBV11-2,TGTGCCAGCAGCTCCACAGGGGCCTATAATTCACCCCTCCACTTT,CASSSTGAYNSPLHF
-,-,TRBJ1-6,TRBV7-9,TGTGCCAGCAGCTTTCCCCAATATAATTCACCCCTCCACTTT,CASSFPQYNSPLHF
-,TRBD1,TRBJ1-6,TRBV6-1,TGTGCCAGCAGTGAATTCGGACAGGATAATTCACCCCTCCACTTT,CASSEFGQDNSPLHF
-,TRBD1,TRBJ1-1,TRBV29-1,TGCAGCGTTGAAGACACAGGGGGCTTTGGGACTGAAGCTTTCTTT,CSVEDTGGFGTEAFF
-,TRBD1,TRBJ2-7,TRBV4-3,TGCGCCAGCAGCCAAGCCACAGGGGAGAACGAGCAGTACTTC,CASSQATGENEQYF
-,-,TRBJ1-1,TRBV5-1,TGCGCCAGCAGCTTGGCCGTGGCCCCGAACACTGAAGCTTTCTTT,CASSLAVAPNTEAFF
-,-,TRBJ1-2,TRBV6-2/TRBV6-3,TGTGCCAGCAGTCGACAACACTTAACAGGGAATGGCTACACCTTC,CASSRQHLTGNGYTF
-,-,TRBJ2-7,TRBV4-1,TGCGCCAGCAGCCGGGGGCCGCTACCTTCCTACGAGCAGTACTTC,CASSRGPLPSYEQYF
-,TRBD1,TRBJ1-2,TRBV6-5,TGTGCCAGCAGAGCCGTACAGGGGTATGGCTACACCTTC,CASRAVQGYGYTF
-,-,TRBJ1-2,TRBV5-1,TGCGCCAGCAGCTCGGATCCAGGGGTCCGTCGTTACACCTTC,CASSSDPGVRRYTF
-,TRBD1,TRBJ2-2,TRBV27,TGTGCCAGCAGTGTAATAGGGACAGGCGGGACCGGGGAGCTGTTTTTT,CASSVIGTGGTGELFF
-,-,TRBJ1-3,TRBV6-5,TGTGCCAGCAGATCTGGACAGGGAAACACCATATATTTT,CASRSGQGNTIYF
once,TRBD2,TRBJ2-3,TRBV6-6,TGTGCCAGCAGTTACTCGAGTAGCGGGGGGGCAGTTACGCAGTATTTT,CASSYSSSGGAVTQYF
-,TRBD1,TRBJ2-7,TRBV3-1/TRBV3-2,TGTGCCAGCAGCCAAGATCGGGGACAGGGGAGCTCCTACGAGCAGTACTTC,CASSQDRGQGSSYEQYF
-,-,TRBJ2-7,TRBV5-5,TGTGCCAGCAGCGCCGCCTGGAGCGTCTACGAGCAGTACTTC,CASSAAWSVYEQYF
-,TRBD1,TRBJ2-7,TRBV4-1,TGCGCCAGCAGCCAGGGGACAGGGAAATTCGAGCAGTACTTC,CASSQGTGKFEQYF
once,TRBD1,TRBJ2-7,TRBV11-2,TGTGCCAGCAGCTTAACCTGGACAGGGTCCTCCTACGAGCAGTACTTC,CASSLTWTGSSYEQYF
-,TRBD1,TRBJ1-1,TRBV7-9,TGTGCCAGCAGCCCAGGGGGCAGGGCTGAAGCTTTCTTT,CASSPGGRAEAFF
-,TRBD2,TRBJ2-2,TRBV5-4,TGTGCCAGCCCATCTCAAGCGGGGGGGCGGACCGGGGAGCTGTTTTTT,CASPSQAGGRTGELFF
-,TRBD1,TRBJ1-5,TRBV6-6,TGTGCCAGCAGTTACTGGACAGGGGGTGACCAGCCCCAGCATTTT,CASSYWTGGDQPQHF
-,-,TRBJ1-1,TRBV4-3,TGCGCCAGCAGCCAAGATGAACAGGGTGGAGTGAACACTGAAGCTTTCTTT,CASSQDEQGGVNTEAFF
-,-,TRBJ1-1,TRBV5-1,TGCGCCAGCAGCTTGACGGGGAGAGAGAACACTGAAGCTTTCTTT,CASSLTGRENTEAFF
-,-,TRBJ2-5,TRBV2,TGTGCCAGCAGTGAAAGGTCTTCAAATTGGGCTCAAGAGACCCAGTACTTC,CASSERSSNWAQETQYF